The T cell receptor beta chain under discussion was sequenced for a study of shared clonotypes between healthy human individuals. For the study at large: Donors had three CD4 naive, three CD4 memory, two CD8 naive and one CD8 memory plate apiece. The study's findings and limits: An expected dependence of interdonor clonotype sharing on sequencing depth was noted.

The investigators split CD4+ cells into a CD45RA+ naive subset and a CD45RA-negative memory subset. CDR1 SGHAT and CDR2 FQNNGV come from the germline V gene. The V segment lost 6 bases and the J segment 2 bases; nucleotides outside the gene matches: 6. The CDR3 runs to 15 residues. Notes on this clone: The antigen remains undetermined.

The repertoire was sequenced with immunoSEQ multiplex PCR; TCRdb's copy has only in-frame clones and lacks some. This table holds about 1.1 million clones, around three quarters found once. Sequencing was done on a sample of memory CD4+ T cells from PBMCs. The subset is: CD45RA-negative fraction. The chain uses TRBV11-2 and TRBJ1-4, with TRBD1 matching over 7 bases. This clonotype originated in a man younger than 30 in good health. Some clones in this sample may be carry-over from other donors' samples. The CDR3 DNA reads TGTGCCAGCAGAGGTTTGGACAGGACTAATGAAAAACTGTTTTTT. This encodes CASRGLDRTNEKLFF.